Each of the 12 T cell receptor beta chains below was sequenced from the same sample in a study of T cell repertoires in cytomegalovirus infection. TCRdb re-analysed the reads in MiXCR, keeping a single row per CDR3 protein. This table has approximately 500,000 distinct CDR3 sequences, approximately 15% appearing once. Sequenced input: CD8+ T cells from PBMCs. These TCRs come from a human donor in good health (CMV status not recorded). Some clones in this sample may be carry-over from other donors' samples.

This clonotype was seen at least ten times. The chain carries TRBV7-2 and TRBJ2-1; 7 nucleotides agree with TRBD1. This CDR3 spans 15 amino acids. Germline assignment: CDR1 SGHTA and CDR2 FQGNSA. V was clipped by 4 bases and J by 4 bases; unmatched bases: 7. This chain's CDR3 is CASSYTGTAYNEQFF. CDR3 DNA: TGTGCCAGCAGCTACACCGGGACAGCTTACAATGAGCAGTTCTTC.

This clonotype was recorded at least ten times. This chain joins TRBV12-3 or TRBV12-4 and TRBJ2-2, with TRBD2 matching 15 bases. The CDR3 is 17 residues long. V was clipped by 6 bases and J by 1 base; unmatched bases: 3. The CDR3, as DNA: TGTGCCAGCAGAAGGACTAGCGGGAGGGTGAACACCGGGGAGCTGTTTTTT. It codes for CASRRTSGRVNTGELFF.

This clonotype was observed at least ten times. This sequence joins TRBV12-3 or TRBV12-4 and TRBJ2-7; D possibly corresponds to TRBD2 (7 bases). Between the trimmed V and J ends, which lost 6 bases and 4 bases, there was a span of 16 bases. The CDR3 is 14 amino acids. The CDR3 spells CASSLGGQGYEQYF. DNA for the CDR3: TGTGCCAGCAGCCTCGGGGGGCAGGGATACGAGCAGTACTTC.

The CDR3 is CASSLTSESGGWNEQFF. As DNA, the CDR3 is TGTGCCAGTAGCCTGACTAGCGAGAGCGGGGGGTGGAATGAGCAGTTCTTC. The chain employs TRBV19 and TRBJ2-1, with 9 bases matching TRBD2. Germline values: CDR1 LNHDA, CDR2 SQIVND (reference sequence). The CDR3 spans 17 residues. V lost 6 bases and J lost 7; bases outside the gene matches: 16.

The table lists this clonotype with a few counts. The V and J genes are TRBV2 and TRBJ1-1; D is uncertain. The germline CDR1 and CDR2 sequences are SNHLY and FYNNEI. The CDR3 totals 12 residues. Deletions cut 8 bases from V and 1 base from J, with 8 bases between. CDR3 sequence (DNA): TGTGCCAGCCTGCCGGGGAACACTGAAGCTTTCTTT. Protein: CASLPGNTEAFF.

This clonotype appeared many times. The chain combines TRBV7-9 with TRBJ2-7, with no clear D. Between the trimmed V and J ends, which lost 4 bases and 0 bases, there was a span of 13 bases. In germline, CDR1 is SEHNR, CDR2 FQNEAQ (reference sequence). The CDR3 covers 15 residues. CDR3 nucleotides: TGTGCCAGCAGCTCGAATTTGGCCAGCTCCTACGAGCAGTACTTC. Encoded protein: CASSSNLASSYEQYF.

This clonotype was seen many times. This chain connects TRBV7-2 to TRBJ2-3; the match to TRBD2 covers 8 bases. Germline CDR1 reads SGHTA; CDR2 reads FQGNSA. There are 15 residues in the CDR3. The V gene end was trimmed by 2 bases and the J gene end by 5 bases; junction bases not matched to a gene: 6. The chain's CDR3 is CASSLYGGGGDTQYF. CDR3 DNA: TGTGCCAGCAGCTTATACGGGGGGGGGGGAGATACGCAGTATTTT.

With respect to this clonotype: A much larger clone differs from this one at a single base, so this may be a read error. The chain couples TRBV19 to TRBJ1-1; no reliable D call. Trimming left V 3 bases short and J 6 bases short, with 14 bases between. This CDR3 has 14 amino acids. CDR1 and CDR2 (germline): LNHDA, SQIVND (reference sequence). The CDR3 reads CASSIPGSGSEAFF. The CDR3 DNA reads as TGTGCCAGTAGTATTCCCGGCTCGGGCTCTGAAGCTTTCTTT.

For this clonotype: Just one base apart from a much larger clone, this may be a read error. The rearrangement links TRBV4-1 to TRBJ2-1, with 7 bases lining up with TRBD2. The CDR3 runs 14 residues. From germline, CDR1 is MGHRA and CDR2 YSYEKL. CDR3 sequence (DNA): TGCGCCAGCAGACCAAGCGGGACCTACAATGATCAGTTCTTC. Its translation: CASRPSGTYNDQFF.

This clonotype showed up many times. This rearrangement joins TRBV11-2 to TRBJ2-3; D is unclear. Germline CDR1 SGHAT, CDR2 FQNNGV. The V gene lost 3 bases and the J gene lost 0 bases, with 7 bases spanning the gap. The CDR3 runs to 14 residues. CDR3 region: CASSFGSSTDTQYF. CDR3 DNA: TGTGCCAGCAGCTTCGGTTCTAGCACAGATACGCAGTATTTT.

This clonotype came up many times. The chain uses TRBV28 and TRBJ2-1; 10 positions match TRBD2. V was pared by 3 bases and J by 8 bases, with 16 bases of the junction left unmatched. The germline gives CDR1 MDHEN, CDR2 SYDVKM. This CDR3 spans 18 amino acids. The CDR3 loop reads CASSFLGLAASPGDEQFF. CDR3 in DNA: TGTGCCAGCAGTTTCCTCGGACTAGCGGCCTCCCCGGGCGATGAGCAGTTCTTC.

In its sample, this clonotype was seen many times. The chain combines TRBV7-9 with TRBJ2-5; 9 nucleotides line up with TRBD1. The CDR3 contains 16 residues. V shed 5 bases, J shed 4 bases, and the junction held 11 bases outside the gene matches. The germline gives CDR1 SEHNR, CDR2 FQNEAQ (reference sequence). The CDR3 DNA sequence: TGTGCCAGCAGCAAACAGGGGGCGCTTCTTGTAGAGACCCAGTACTTC. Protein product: CASSKQGALLVETQYF.